A single sample gave rise to the 15 T cell receptor beta chains below, sequenced in a study of control samples from healthy donors and cancer patients. The table came from immunoSEQ multiplex PCR; TCRdb's copy has only in-frame clones and leaves some out. In the table there are tens of thousands of clones, more than 85% of which are singletons. Sequenced sample: PBMCs. The origin of the receptors is a man aged 25-45 years with colorectal cancer.

The chain combines TRBV5-1 with TRBJ2-1; 8 bases are shared with TRBD1. V lost 1 base to trimming and J lost 6 bases; unmatched junction nucleotides: 15. The CDR3 spans 18 residues. Germline V gives CDR1 SGHRS, CDR2 YFSETQ. The CDR3 protein is CASSLTGGLAAVGNEQFF. The DNA for the CDR3 is TGCGCCAGCAGCTTGACAGGGGGGTTGGCAGCGGTCGGCAATGAGCAGTTCTTC.

V gene TRBV12-3 or TRBV12-4 combines with J gene TRBJ1-1, with unresolved D. This CDR3 comprises 11 residues. V shed 4 bases and J shed 4 bases, with 4 bases lying between them. CDR3 bases: TGTGCCAGCAGTTCCTCCACTGAAGCTTTCTTT. The encoded protein is CASSSSTEAFF.

The rearrangement links TRBV12-3 or TRBV12-4 to TRBJ1-2; D is unresolved. The CDR3 contains 12 residues. V was cut by 6 bases and J by 8 bases, with 13 bases left in between. CDR3 coding DNA: TGTGCCAGCAGCTTTACCGGGTTGGGCTACACCTTC. It encodes CASSFTGLGYTF.

On this clone: At one boundary the junction diverges from the germline segment, which might be a read error. The chain uses TRBV7-2 and TRBJ2-2, with D perhaps assigned TRBD1 or TRBD2 (5 bases each). The CDR3 runs to 14 residues. Germline CDR1 is SGHTA and CDR2 is FQGNSA. The CDR3, as DNA: TGTGCCAGCAGCTTAGGGGAGAGGGGCGGGCAGCTGTTTTTT. It yields the protein CASSLGERGGQLFF.

V and J are TRBV2 and TRBJ2-1, with unresolved D. The CDR3 contains 11 residues. V was trimmed by 4 bases and J by 12 bases, leaving 10 bases between them. Germline CDR1 and CDR2: SNHLY and FYNNEI. The CDR3 coding sequence is TGTGCCAGCAGTGGACTCACCGGGCAGTTCTTC. It encodes CASSGLTGQFF.

CDR3 DNA: TGTGCCAGCAGTTTTGGTCTCTCTGGGGCCAACGTCCTGACTTTC. Amino acids: CASSFGLSGANVLTF. The gene calls are TRBV27 and TRBJ2-6; unclear D gene. V lost 3 bases and J 0 bases, leaving 6 bases between the germline ends. This CDR3 is built from 15 residues. Germline V gives CDR1 MNHEY, CDR2 SMNVEV (reference sequence).

The V gene is TRBV29-1, the J gene TRBJ2-3, with D unclear. V dropped 7 bases and J dropped 6 bases, with 11 bases sitting between them. The germline CDR1 and CDR2 sequences are SQVTM and ANQGSEA. There are 11 residues in the CDR3. The CDR3 spells CSAALGDTQYF. CDR3 in DNA: TGCAGCGCAGCCCTAGGGGATACGCAGTATTTT.

The chain joins TRBV6-5 to TRBJ2-7, with a possible D match to TRBD2 (7 bases). The V and J ends lost 2 bases and 5 bases respectively, with 19 bases between them. The CDR3 runs 16 residues. Germline values: CDR1 MNHEY, CDR2 SVGAGI. CDR3 sequence: CASSYAGATFPHEQYF. Here the CDR3 DNA reads TGTGCCAGCAGTTACGCGGGGGCCACCTTCCCGCACGAGCAGTACTTC.

Worth noting for this clone: This same CDR3 is encoded by further DNA sequences in the sample. This chain uses TRBV6-5 with TRBJ1-6, with TRBD1 as a possible D gene (5 bases). CDR3 length: 14 amino acids. The germline V gene encodes CDR1 MNHEY and CDR2 SVGAGI. Trimming left V 10 bases short and J 9 bases short, with 19 bases between. The CDR3 protein is CATGDLSDFSPLHF. The CDR3 DNA reads TGTGCCACCGGGGACCTCTCAGATTTTTCACCCCTCCACTTT.

The V and J genes are TRBV14 and TRBJ1-2; tentative D call: TRBD1 (6 bases). V dropped 4 bases and J dropped 7 bases, with 13 bases sitting between them. This CDR3 contains 13 residues. Germline V CDR1 and CDR2: SGHDN, FVKESK. The CDR3 sequence is CASSPPGGGGYTF. The CDR3 nucleotides read TGTGCCAGCAGCCCTCCGGGGGGCGGTGGCTACACCTTC. The variable domain in full, completed from reference TRBV14 and TRBJ1-2, reads EAGVTQFPSHSVIEKGQTVTLRCDPISGHDNLYWYRRVMGKEIKFLLHFVKESKQDESGMPNNRFLAERTGGTYSTLKVQPAELEDSGVYFCASSPPGGGGYTFGSGTRLTVV.

The chain employs TRBV9 and TRBJ2-2; 11 bases match TRBD2. The CDR3 loop spans 16 amino acids. Germline V gene data show CDR1 as SGDLS and CDR2 as YYNGEE. Trimming took 2 bases from V and 7 from J; bases not matched to a gene: 7. CDR3 sequence reads: CASSVSGGAGGGELFF. CDR3 coding DNA: TGTGCCAGCAGCGTTAGCGGGGGGGCCGGTGGCGGGGAGCTGTTTTTT.

The V and J genes are TRBV7-2 and TRBJ2-1; TRBD1 aligns across 7 bases. V lost 0 bases to trimming and J lost 4 bases; unmatched junction nucleotides: 6. Germline lookup yields CDR1 SGHTA and CDR2 FQGNSA. The CDR3 is made up of 16 amino acids. The CDR3 nucleotides are TGTGCCAGCAGCTTAGCGAGGGACAGCCGATACAATGAGCAGTTCTTC. Its translation is CASSLARDSRYNEQFF.

The chain has TRBV4-1 and TRBJ1-2, with D hard to call. Per the germline V gene, CDR1 is MGHRA and CDR2 is YSYEKL. V was clipped by 1 base and J by 6 bases, with 15 bases between them. The CDR3 covers 15 residues. The CDR3 nucleotides read TGCGCCAGCAGCCAAGTGGAGAGGGAGCACCATGGCTACACCTTC. Its protein is CASSQVEREHHGYTF.

This clone was seen a few times. The chain carries TRBV5-4 and TRBJ2-7; D is ambiguous. From germline, CDR1 is SGHNT and CDR2 YYREEE (reference sequence). Trimming left V 2 bases short and J 2 bases short, with 23 bases between. CDR3 length: 18 residues. CDR3 region: CASSFRPAPFRRTYEQYF. DNA of the CDR3: TGTGCCAGCAGCTTTAGACCGGCGCCGTTTCGACGGACCTACGAGCAGTACTTC.

The chain carries TRBV15 and TRBJ2-3, with D maybe TRBD1 (6 bases). Germline CDR1 LNHNV, CDR2 YYDKDF (reference sequence). V was pared by 5 bases and J by 3 bases, with 9 bases between. This CDR3 spans 13 amino acids. CDR3 residues: CATSRGQTDTQYF. The CDR3 DNA reads as TGTGCCACCAGCCGCGGACAGACAGATACGCAGTATTTT.